This section outlines one TCR beta chain sequence together with its context. Its antigen remains unidentified. This CDR3 is 16 amino acids long. V lost 2 bases, J lost 4 bases, and 6 bases stayed unmatched. The V gene's germline CDR1 is SGDLS and CDR2 YYNGEE. The source of the sample is a study of OX40 agonist ivuxolimab in advanced cancers. Generated by immunoSEQ multiplex PCR, the TCRdb table keeps only in-frame clones and is missing some. The data contain tens of thousands of clones, 94% of them seen just once; the ten biggest clones take up approximately 14%. Overall study findings and caveats: Some nonresponders additionally presented with little normalized T-cell clonal expansion. The CD4+ and CD8+ T cells in the blood had expanded clonally by week 6 at 0.1 to 3.0 mg/kg. Compared with CD4+, CD8+ T cells on average had more expanded clones.

The source of this sequence is an adult with an advanced solid tumor such as melanoma, head and neck, liver or kidney cancer. The gene calls are TRBV9 and TRBJ2-7, with 13 bases aligning to TRBD2. The sequenced sample was CD4+ or CD8+ T cells sorted from blood, obtained in a trial of the OX40 agonist ivuxolimab. The DNA for the CDR3 is TGTGCCAGCAGCGTCGGACTAGCGGGGGATTCATACGAGCAGTACTTC. As protein: CASSVGLAGDSYEQYF.